The 32 T cell receptor beta chains listed next were all sequenced from one sample in a study of cytomegalovirus exposure and HLA in healthy donors. Researchers ran the PCR with 60 Vbeta and 13 Jbeta primers. Here immunoSEQ multiplex PCR was the method, and the copy in TCRdb shows in-frame clones only, minus some. Among some 210,000 clones listed, roughly 80% were seen once. Sequencing was carried out using PBMCs. The receptors shown here come from a woman aged 25-40 years in good health and CMV-seropositive.

In this sample, this clone turned up a few times. V is TRBV18 and J is TRBJ1-1, with TRBD1 matching over 9 bases. The junction had 9 bases not matched to a gene; V was cut back by 6 bases and J by 4 bases. CDR1 KGHSH and CDR2 LQKENI come from the germline V gene. The length of the CDR3 is 15 residues. The CDR3 region is CASSRWTGEGTEAFF. The CDR3 DNA reads as TGTGCCAGCTCGCGCTGGACAGGGGAGGGCACTGAAGCTTTCTTT. The full variable domain, with the rest looked up from reference TRBV18 and TRBJ1-1, is NAGVMQNPRHLVRRRGQEARLRCSPMKGHSHVYWYRQLPEEGLKFMVYLQKENIIDESGMPKERFSAEFPKEGPSILRIQQVVRGDSAAYFCASSRWTGEGTEAFFGQGTRLTVV.

The chain links TRBV2 to TRBJ1-2; the D gene is possibly TRBD1 (5 bases). This CDR3 region has 14 residues. Germline CDR1 is SNHLY and CDR2 is FYNNEI. The V and J ends lost 0 bases and 5 bases respectively, with 10 bases between them. The CDR3 nucleotides are TGTGCCAGCAGTGAAGCGTCAGGGATGTATGGCTACACCTTC. This translates into CASSEASGMYGYTF.

The chain is built from TRBV9 and TRBJ2-3; D is perhaps TRBD2 (6 bases). V lost 1 base, J lost 5 bases, and 11 bases lay in between. CDR3 length: 14 amino acids. CDR1 and CDR2 (germline): SGDLS, YYNGEE. CDR3 protein: CASSVRELIDTQYF. The CDR3 DNA reads TGTGCCAGCAGCGTACGGGAGTTGATAGATACGCAGTATTTT.

The chain combines TRBV9 with TRBJ2-7; D might be TRBD1 (6 bases). The CDR3 covers 13 residues. Germline V gives CDR1 SGDLS, CDR2 YYNGEE. Trimming removed 3 bases from V and 5 bases from J, with 12 bases in between. CDR3 region: CASSDTNRDEQYF. The CDR3 nucleotides read TGTGCCAGCAGCGATACAAACAGGGACGAGCAGTACTTC.

This clone was counted once. The rearrangement joins TRBV4-1 to TRBJ2-2; TRBD1 matches 8 bases. Germline CDR1 and CDR2: MGHRA and YSYEKL. The CDR3 is 16 amino acids. V lost 4 bases to trimming and J lost 1 base; unmatched junction nucleotides: 5. The CDR3 sequence: CASSLQTGVNTGELFF. The CDR3 DNA is TGCGCCAGCAGCCTACAGACAGGGGTGAACACCGGGGAGCTGTTTTTT.

The chain carries TRBV6-6 and TRBJ2-7; D might be TRBD1 (6 bases). V was clipped by 5 bases and J by 5 bases, with 19 bases between them. The CDR3 covers 15 residues. Germline CDR1 reads MNHNY; CDR2 reads SVGAGI (reference sequence). CDR3 region: CASSLSDSSRNEQYF. CDR3 DNA sequence: TGTGCCAGCAGTCTCTCGGACAGTTCTAGGAACGAGCAGTACTTC.

The chain carries TRBV2 and TRBJ1-6, with 9 bases aligning to TRBD1. Germline-derived CDR1 and CDR2 are SNHLY and FYNNEI. CDR3 length: 13 residues. Trimming removed 6 bases from V and 12 bases from J; junction bases left unmatched: 6. CDR3 sequence: CASSGQGLGPLHF. In DNA form, the CDR3 reads TGTGCCAGCAGCGGACAGGGGTTGGGACCCCTCCACTTT.

CDR3 bases: TGTGCCACCAGCAGAGGAGGGACAGGGGGCTACGAGCAGTACTTC. Its protein is CATSRGGTGGYEQYF. The chain links TRBV15 to TRBJ2-7; 11 bases fit TRBD1. The V gene end was trimmed by 1 base and the J gene end by 3 bases; junction bases not matched to a gene: 2. The CDR3 contains 15 residues. Germline-derived CDR1 and CDR2 are LNHNV and YYDKDF (reference sequence).

The V and J genes are TRBV4-3 and TRBJ2-1; 9 positions agree with TRBD2. With 1 base clipped from V and 3 bases from J, the junction kept 10 bases outside the gene matches. This CDR3 comprises 18 residues. Germline loops: CDR1 LGHNA, CDR2 YSLEER. The CDR3 DNA follows: TGCGCCAGCAGCCAAGGGTGGTCTAGCGGGGCCGTCTACAATGAGCAGTTCTTC. Its translation: CASSQGWSSGAVYNEQFF.

The rearrangement joins TRBV10-3 to TRBJ2-1, with 8 bases aligning to TRBD2. CDR3 length equals 16 residues. Germline lookup yields CDR1 ENHRY and CDR2 SYGVKD. V lost 0 bases, J lost 3 bases, and 4 bases stayed unmatched. CDR3 residues: CAISESTGGDYNEQFF. In nucleotides, the CDR3 is TGTGCCATCAGTGAGTCTACGGGAGGGGACTACAATGAGCAGTTCTTC.

V gene TRBV11-2 combines with J gene TRBJ2-7; 8 bases fit TRBD1. This CDR3 contains 12 residues. V dropped 4 bases and J dropped 5; count of bases not matched to a gene: 1. Per the germline V gene, CDR1 is SGHAT and CDR2 is FQNNGV. CDR3 region: CASSYRGDEQYF. Written as DNA, the CDR3 is TGTGCCAGCAGCTACAGGGGGGACGAGCAGTACTTC.

The rearrangement links TRBV5-1 to TRBJ2-1, with 10 bases lining up with TRBD1. J lost 9 bases, V lost 3 bases, and 9 bases had no gene match. Germline CDR1 reads SGHRS; CDR2 reads YFSETQ. The CDR3 has 15 amino acids. This CDR3 reads CASSSRDRGKGEQFF. The CDR3 DNA reads as TGCGCCAGCAGCTCCCGGGACAGGGGAAAGGGTGAGCAGTTCTTC.

The chain is built from TRBV28 and TRBJ2-3; D perhaps matches TRBD2 (5 bases). This CDR3 is built from 14 residues. V lost 4 bases to trimming and J lost 8 bases, with 16 bases between them. The germline V gene encodes CDR1 MDHEN and CDR2 SYDVKM. The CDR3 sequence: CASSSFMGDATQYF. The CDR3 nucleotides read TGTGCCAGCAGTTCCTTTATGGGAGATGCTACGCAGTATTTT.

The chain couples TRBV5-4 to TRBJ1-1, with 9 bases lining up with TRBD1. Trimming at V came to 3 bases and at J to 5 bases, leaving 8 bases not matched to a gene. This CDR3 spans 15 amino acids. Germline CDR1 reads SGHNT; CDR2 reads YYREEE (reference sequence). CDR3 region: CASSSITTGGTEAFF. The CDR3 DNA is TGTGCCAGCAGCTCGATCACGACAGGGGGAACTGAAGCTTTCTTT. The complete variable domain, with remaining parts taken from reference TRBV5-4 and TRBJ1-1, reads ETGVTQSPTHLIKTRGQQVTLRCSSQSGHNTVSWYQQALGQGPQFIFQYYREEENGRGNFPPRFSGLQFPNYSSELNVNALELDDSALYLCASSSITTGGTEAFFGQGTRLTVV.

The chain combines TRBV29-1 with TRBJ1-1; weak D call: TRBD1 (6 bases). Germline assignment: CDR1 SQVTM and CDR2 ANQGSEA. The CDR3 extends over 13 amino acids. V was shortened by 4 bases and J by 0 bases, with 9 bases between the two germline ends. CDR3 region: CSVVGQMNTEAFF. The DNA of the CDR3 is TGCAGCGTTGTAGGACAGATGAACACTGAAGCTTTCTTT.

The chain employs TRBV6-6 and TRBJ2-4, with 7 bases fitting TRBD1. Unmatched junction bases numbered 3, after V lost 5 bases and J lost 2 bases. This CDR3 comprises 14 residues. Germline CDR1 reads MNHNY; CDR2 reads SVGAGI (reference sequence). Here the CDR3 reads CASSQRGPKNIQYF. The CDR3 DNA is TGTGCCAGCAGTCAGAGGGGGCCCAAAAACATTCAGTACTTC.

The chain joins TRBV18 to TRBJ2-4, with D possibly matching TRBD2 (6 bases). The CDR3 loop spans 13 amino acids. Germline V gene data show CDR1 as KGHSH and CDR2 as LQKENI. Between the trimmed V and J ends, which lost 8 bases and 9 bases, there was a span of 17 bases. The CDR3 DNA reads TGTGCCAGCACGGGGGACCCCGGGGGCATTCAGTACTTC. As protein: CASTGDPGGIQYF.

A remark on this clone: Within the sample, other DNA sequences also encode this same CDR3. The chain couples TRBV7-9 to TRBJ1-4; 7 bases fit TRBD1. The CDR3 sequence is 14 residues long. V gave up 1 base and J gave up 7 bases; unmatched junction bases: 3. Germline V gene data show CDR1 as SEHNR and CDR2 as FQNEAQ (reference sequence). As DNA, the CDR3 is TGTGCCAGCAGCTTAGGACAGGGTGGTGAAAAACTGTTTTTT. Its protein is CASSLGQGGEKLFF.

J is TRBJ2-1 and V is TRBV27; 9 bases fit TRBD1. V dropped 1 base and J dropped 9; count of bases not matched to a gene: 7. Germline V lookup: CDR1 MNHEY, CDR2 SMNVEV (reference sequence). CDR3 length equals 15 residues. CDR3 protein: CASSLLGTGKAEQFF. CDR3 coding DNA: TGTGCCAGCAGTTTATTGGGGACAGGGAAAGCTGAGCAGTTCTTC.

V usage is TRBV5-1 and J usage is TRBJ2-5; possible D gene TRBD1, 6 bases. Germline values: CDR1 SGHRS, CDR2 YFSETQ. V was trimmed by 3 bases and J by 1 base, leaving 13 bases between them. The CDR3 contains 15 residues. CDR3 amino acids: CASSSVQGPQETQYF. The CDR3 DNA follows: TGCGCCAGCAGCTCTGTACAGGGACCCCAAGAGACCCAGTACTTC.

The chain is built from TRBV2 and TRBJ1-5, with TRBD1 matching over 9 bases. The ends lost 7 bases at V and 7 bases at J; junction bases unmatched: 11. Germline V lookup: CDR1 SNHLY, CDR2 FYNNEI. The CDR3 totals 15 residues. CDR3 amino acids: CASTFGTGTGQPQHF. CDR3 sequence (DNA): TGTGCCAGCACCTTTGGGACAGGGACTGGGCAGCCCCAGCATTTT.

The V gene is TRBV6-6, the J gene TRBJ2-7, with 7 bases fitting TRBD1. The junction had 3 bases not matched to a gene; V was cut back by 6 bases and J by 4 bases. From germline, CDR1 is MNHNY and CDR2 SVGAGI (reference sequence). The CDR3 has 12 amino acids. The DNA of the CDR3 is TGTGCCAGCAGAAACAGGGGATACGAGCAGTACTTC. It encodes CASRNRGYEQYF.

The chain joins TRBV20-1 to TRBJ1-4; D possibly corresponds to TRBD1 (6 bases). Germline values: CDR1 DFQATT, CDR2 SNEGSKA (reference sequence). The CDR3 is made up of 11 amino acids. V was clipped by 5 bases and J by 8 bases, with 9 bases between them. CDR3 amino acids: CSAEDREKLFF. CDR3 DNA sequence: TGCAGTGCTGAAGACAGGGAAAAACTGTTTTTT.

The V call is TRBV7-9, the J call TRBJ1-4; no reliable D call. The CDR3 extends over 13 amino acids. The germline V and J ends were trimmed by 0 bases and 10 bases, with 9 bases remaining between them. Germline CDR1 is SEHNR and CDR2 is FQNEAQ (reference sequence). The CDR3 nucleotides read TGTGCCAGCAGCTTAGCGGCAGGAGGAAAACTGTTTTTT. Its translation: CASSLAAGGKLFF.

This clone was counted once. This sequence joins TRBV19 and TRBJ1-4; unclear D gene. The CDR3 is 16 residues long. V gave up 6 bases and J gave up 5 bases, with 19 bases separating them. CDR1 and CDR2 from the germline V gene are LNHDA and SQIVND (reference sequence). CDR3 sequence reads: CASRPTSGKRNEKLFF. The CDR3 bases are TGTGCCAGTAGACCGACTTCGGGGAAAAGGAATGAAAAACTGTTTTTT. The entire variable domain, with the rest obtained from reference TRBV19 and TRBJ1-4, is as follows: DGGITQSPKYLFRKEGQNVTLSCEQNLNHDAMYWYRQDPGQGLRLIYYSQIVNDFQKGDIAEGYSVSREKKESFPLTVTSAQKNPTAFYLCASRPTSGKRNEKLFFGSGTQLSVL.

CDR3 amino acids: CASRTVATEAFF. CDR3 DNA: TGTGCCAGCAGAACCGTAGCCACTGAAGCTTTCTTT. The rearrangement joins TRBV7-2 to TRBJ1-1; D is unclear. The V end was cut by 6 bases, the J end by 4 bases, with 9 bases between. CDR3 length equals 12 residues. The V gene's germline CDR1 is SGHTA and CDR2 FQGNSA.

As regards this clone: This same CDR3 is encoded by further DNA sequences in the sample. V and J are TRBV5-1 and TRBJ1-1; D call uncertain. The CDR3 has 14 amino acids. Trimming stripped 0 bases from V and 0 bases from J, with 6 bases between. The germline gives CDR1 SGHRS, CDR2 YFSETQ. The CDR3 loop is CASSLGAMNTEAFF. CDR3 DNA: TGCGCCAGCAGCTTGGGGGCCATGAACACTGAAGCTTTCTTT.

The chain carries TRBV27 and TRBJ1-6; TRBD1 aligns across 7 bases. The germline V gene encodes CDR1 MNHEY and CDR2 SMNVEV (reference sequence). With 2 bases clipped from V and 0 bases from J, the junction kept 10 bases outside the gene matches. The CDR3 is 19 amino acids. The CDR3 loop is CASSLTRQGQSSYNSPLHF. For the CDR3, the DNA is TGTGCCAGCAGTTTAACCCGACAGGGACAGAGCTCCTATAATTCACCCCTCCACTTT.

The V call is TRBV29-1, the J call TRBJ1-2, with D possibly TRBD1 on 5 matching bases. The CDR3 covers 14 residues. Germline V gene sequence: CDR1 SQVTM, CDR2 ANQGSEA. The V end lost 5 bases, the J end lost 1 base, and 14 bases lay between the germline ends. The CDR3 region has the DNA TGCAGCGTTCTCGGGGGTCCTCGTAACTATGGCTACACCTTC. Protein sequence: CSVLGGPRNYGYTF.

The chain combines TRBV28 with TRBJ2-3; TRBD2 agrees at 7 bases. V gave up 8 bases and J gave up 5 bases; unmatched junction bases: 7. This CDR3 is 13 amino acids long. Per the germline V gene, CDR1 is MDHEN and CDR2 is SYDVKM. The CDR3 region has the DNA TGTGCCAGCGTCGCGGGAGATATAGATACGCAGTATTTT. Its translation: CASVAGDIDTQYF. Based on the CDR3 plus reference TRBV28 and TRBJ2-3, the full variable domain is DVKVTQSSRYLVKRTGEKVFLECVQDMDHENMFWYRQDPGLGLRLIYFSYDVKMKEKGDIPEGYSVSREKKERFSLILESASTNQTSMYLCASVAGDIDTQYFGPGTRLTVL.

This clone was found many times. In the same sample, other DNA sequences code for this CDR3. The chain carries TRBV5-1 and TRBJ2-1; 7 bases agree with TRBD2. The CDR3 spans 15 residues. The germline gives CDR1 SGHRS, CDR2 YFSETQ. The J segment lost 3 bases and the V segment lost 1 base, leaving 4 bases of the junction unmatched. The DNA for the CDR3 is TGCGCCAGCAGCTTGTCCCTAGCGGACTACAATGAGCAGTTCTTC. Translated, it gives CASSLSLADYNEQFF.

The J gene is TRBJ2-7, the V gene TRBV30, with 10 positions matching TRBD1. V lost 5 bases, J lost 0 bases, and 4 bases stayed unmatched. This CDR3 comprises 14 residues. Per the germline V gene, CDR1 is GTSNPN and CDR2 is SVGIG (reference sequence). The CDR3 sequence is CAWVRDRGSYEQYF. The CDR3 DNA reads as TGTGCCTGGGTAAGGGACAGGGGCTCCTACGAGCAGTACTTC.